This section outlines one T cell receptor beta chain sequence together with its context. The antigen is unknown. CDR3 length equals 16 residues. The germline V gene has CDR1 LGHNA and CDR2 YSLEER. V lost 1 base, J lost 0 bases, and 3 bases stayed unmatched. The data derive from a study of T cell responses to AZD1222 COVID-19 vaccine. Broader study findings: Reports say nearly half of spike-specific TCRs go after unmutated variant regions. The study sampled repertoires only after the peak T cell response. Baseline testing showed seropositivity in only six or seven AZD1222 recipients.

Clones were sequenced by immunoSEQ multiplex PCR, and TCRdb holds only the in-frame ones, with some missing. The sample lists roughly 120,000 clones, 94% seen once, with approximately 6.3% in the top ten. The chain links TRBV4-3 to TRBJ2-3; 8 bases match TRBD2. Here the sequenced sample was peripheral blood, taken on day 0 of AZD1222 vaccination. The clonotype comes from an adult in good health. The CDR3 loop is CASSQAGGRSTDTQYF. CDR3 sequence (DNA): TGCGCCAGCAGCCAAGCTGGCGGGAGGAGCACAGATACGCAGTATTTT.